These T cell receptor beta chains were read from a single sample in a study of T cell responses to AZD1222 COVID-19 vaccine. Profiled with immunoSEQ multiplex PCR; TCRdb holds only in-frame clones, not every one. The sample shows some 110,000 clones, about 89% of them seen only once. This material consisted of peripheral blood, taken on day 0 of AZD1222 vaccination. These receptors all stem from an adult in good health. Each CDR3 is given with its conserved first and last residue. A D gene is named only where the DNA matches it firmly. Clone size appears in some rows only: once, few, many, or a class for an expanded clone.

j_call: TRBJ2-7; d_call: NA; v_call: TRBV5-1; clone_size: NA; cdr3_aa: CASSSKLQRYQYEQYF; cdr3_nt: TGCGCCAGCAGCTCCAAATTACAGAGATACCAGTACGAGCAGTACTTC
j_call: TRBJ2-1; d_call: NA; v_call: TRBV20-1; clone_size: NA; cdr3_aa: CSARANEQFF; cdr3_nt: TGCAGTGCTAGAGCCAATGAGCAGTTCTTC
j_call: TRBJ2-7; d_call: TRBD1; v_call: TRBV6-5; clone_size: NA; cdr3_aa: CASRIDRGHSYEQYF; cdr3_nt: TGTGCCAGCAGGATAGACAGGGGACACTCCTACGAGCAGTACTTC
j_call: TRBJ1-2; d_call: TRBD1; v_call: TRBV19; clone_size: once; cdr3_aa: CASSIAGQGRSGYTF; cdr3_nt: TGTGCCAGTAGTATTGCCGGACAGGGGAGGAGTGGCTACACCTTC
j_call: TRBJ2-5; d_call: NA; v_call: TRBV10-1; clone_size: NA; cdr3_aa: CASSGSSLGETQYF; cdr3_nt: TGCGCCAGCTCCGGGTCTAGTCTGGGGGAGACCCAGTACTTC
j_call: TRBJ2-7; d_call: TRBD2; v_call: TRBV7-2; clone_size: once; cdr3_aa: CASSLGSGGLYEQYF; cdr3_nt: TGTGCCAGCAGCTTAGGGTCGGGGGGTCTTTACGAGCAGTACTTC
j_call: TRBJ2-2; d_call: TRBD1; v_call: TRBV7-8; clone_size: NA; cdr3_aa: CASSPGQGETGELFF; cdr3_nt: TGTGCCAGCAGTCCTGGACAGGGGGAGACCGGGGAGCTGTTTTTT
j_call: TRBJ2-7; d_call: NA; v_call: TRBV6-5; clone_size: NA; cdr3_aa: CASKLEGWGSYEQYF; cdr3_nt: TGTGCCAGCAAACTAGAGGGGTGGGGATCCTACGAGCAGTACTTC
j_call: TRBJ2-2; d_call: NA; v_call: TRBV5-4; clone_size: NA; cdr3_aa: CASSSKGGLRELFF; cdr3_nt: TGTGCCAGCAGCTCGAAAGGGGGGCTAAGGGAGCTGTTTTTT
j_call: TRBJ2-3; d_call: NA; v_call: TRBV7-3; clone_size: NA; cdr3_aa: CASSLNAADTQYF; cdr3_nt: TGTGCCAGCAGCTTAAACGCAGCAGATACGCAGTATTTT
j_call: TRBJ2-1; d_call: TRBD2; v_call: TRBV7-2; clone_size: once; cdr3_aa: CASSFSGGKNNEQFF; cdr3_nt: TGTGCCAGCAGCTTTAGCGGGGGAAAGAACAATGAGCAGTTCTTC
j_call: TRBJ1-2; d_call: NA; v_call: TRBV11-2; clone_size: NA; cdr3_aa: CASSHRWRPRYYGYTF; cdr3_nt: TGTGCCAGCAGCCATCGATGGAGGCCCAGATACTATGGCTACACCTTC
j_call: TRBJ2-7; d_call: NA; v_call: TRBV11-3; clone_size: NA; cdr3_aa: CASSFSGTAYEQYF; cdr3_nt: TGTGCCAGCAGCTTTAGCGGGACAGCCTACGAGCAGTACTTC
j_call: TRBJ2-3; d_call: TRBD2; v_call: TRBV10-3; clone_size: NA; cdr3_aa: CAISTGVAGMGTDTQYF; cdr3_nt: TGTGCCATCAGTACCGGGGTAGCGGGGATGGGGACAGATACGCAGTATTTT
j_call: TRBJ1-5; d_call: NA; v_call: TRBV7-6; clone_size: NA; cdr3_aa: CASSLQPNQPQHF; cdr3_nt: TGTGCCAGCAGCTTACAGCCTAATCAGCCCCAGCATTTT
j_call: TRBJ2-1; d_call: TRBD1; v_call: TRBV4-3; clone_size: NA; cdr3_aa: CASSRGTGQGVHNEQFF; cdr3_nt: TGCGCCAGCAGCCGTGGTACTGGACAGGGAGTTCACAATGAGCAGTTCTTC
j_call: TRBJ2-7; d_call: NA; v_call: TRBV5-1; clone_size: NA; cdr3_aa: CASSLQSGTEGQYF; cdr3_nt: TGCGCCAGCAGCTTGCAATCCGGGACCGAGGGACAGTACTTC
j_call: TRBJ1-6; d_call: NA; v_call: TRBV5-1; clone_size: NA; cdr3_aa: CASSLRNSYNSPLHF; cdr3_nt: TGCGCCAGCAGCTTGAGGAACTCCTATAATTCACCCCTCCACTTT
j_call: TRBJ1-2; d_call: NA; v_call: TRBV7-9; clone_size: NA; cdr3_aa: CASSSPRANYGYTF; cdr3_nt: TGTGCCAGCAGCTCTCCCAGGGCTAACTATGGCTACACCTTC
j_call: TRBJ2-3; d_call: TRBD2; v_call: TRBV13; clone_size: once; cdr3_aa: CASSLDGGDTQYF; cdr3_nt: TGTGCCAGCAGCTTAGACGGGGGGGATACGCAGTATTTT
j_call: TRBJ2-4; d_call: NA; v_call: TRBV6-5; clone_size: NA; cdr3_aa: CASRRTAKNIQYF; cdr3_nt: TGTGCCAGCAGACGGACCGCCAAAAACATTCAGTACTTC
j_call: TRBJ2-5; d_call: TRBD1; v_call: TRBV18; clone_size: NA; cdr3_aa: CASSPGTGYQETQYF; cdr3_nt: TGTGCCAGCTCACCCGGGACAGGATACCAAGAGACCCAGTACTTC
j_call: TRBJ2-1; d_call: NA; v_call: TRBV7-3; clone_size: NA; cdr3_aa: CASSLTEGVGTSLQFF; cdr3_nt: TGTGCCAGCAGCTTAACCGAAGGGGTCGGTACTAGTTTGCAGTTCTTC
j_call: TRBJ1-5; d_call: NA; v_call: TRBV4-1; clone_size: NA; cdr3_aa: CASSQGRGGYSNQPQHF; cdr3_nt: TGCGCCAGCAGCCAAGGGCGCGGGGGATATAGCAATCAGCCCCAGCATTTT
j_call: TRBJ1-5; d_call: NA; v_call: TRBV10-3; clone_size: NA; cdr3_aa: CAISAGEGFQPQHF; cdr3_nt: TGTGCCATCAGTGCAGGAGAGGGGTTTCAGCCCCAGCATTTT
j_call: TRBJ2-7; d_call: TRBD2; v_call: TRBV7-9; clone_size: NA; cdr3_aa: CASTRGGGNEQYF; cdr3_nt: TGTGCCAGCACCCGCGGGGGGGGCAACGAGCAGTACTTC
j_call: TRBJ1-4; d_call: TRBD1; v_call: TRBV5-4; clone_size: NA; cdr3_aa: CASSPRPTGRSEKLFF; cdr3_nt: TGTGCCAGCAGCCCCAGACCGACAGGGCGGAGTGAAAAACTGTTTTTT
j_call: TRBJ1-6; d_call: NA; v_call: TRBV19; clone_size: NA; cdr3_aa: CASSIGGASNSPLHF; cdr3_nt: TGTGCCAGTAGTATTGGAGGGGCCTCGAATTCACCCCTCCACTTT
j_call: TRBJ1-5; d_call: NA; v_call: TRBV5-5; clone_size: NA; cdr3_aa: CASSLWGADQPQHF; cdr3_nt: TGTGCCAGCAGCTTGTGGGGCGCGGATCAGCCCCAGCATTTT
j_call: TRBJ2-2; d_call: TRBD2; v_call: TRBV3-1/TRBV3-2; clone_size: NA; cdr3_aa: CASSQREGHTGELFF; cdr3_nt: TGTGCCAGCAGCCAGCGGGAGGGACACACCGGGGAGCTGTTTTTT
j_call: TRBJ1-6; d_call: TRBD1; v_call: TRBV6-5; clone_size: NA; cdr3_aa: CASSYGTGWAPLHF; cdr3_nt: TGTGCCAGCAGTTATGGGACAGGGTGGGCACCCCTCCACTTT
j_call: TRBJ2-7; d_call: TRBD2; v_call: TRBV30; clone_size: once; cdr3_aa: CAWSGWTSGTKSSYEQYF; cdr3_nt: TGTGCCTGGAGTGGATGGACTAGCGGGACAAAAAGCTCCTACGAGCAGTACTTC
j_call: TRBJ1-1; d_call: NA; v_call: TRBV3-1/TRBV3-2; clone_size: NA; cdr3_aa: CASSPGSNTEAFF; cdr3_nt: TGTGCCAGCAGCCCAGGGTCGAACACTGAAGCTTTCTTT
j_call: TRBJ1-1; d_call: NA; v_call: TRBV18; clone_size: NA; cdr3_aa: CASSPSVNTEAFF; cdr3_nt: TGTGCCAGCTCACCGTCAGTGAACACTGAAGCTTTCTTT
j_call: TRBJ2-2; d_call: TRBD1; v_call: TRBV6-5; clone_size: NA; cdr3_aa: CASRDGQGSTGELFF; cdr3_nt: TGTGCCAGCAGGGACGGACAGGGATCCACCGGGGAGCTGTTTTTT
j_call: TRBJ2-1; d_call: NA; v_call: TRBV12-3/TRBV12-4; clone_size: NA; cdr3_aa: CASSRPDYNEQFF; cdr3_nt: TGTGCCAGCAGTCGACCGGACTATAATGAGCAGTTCTTC
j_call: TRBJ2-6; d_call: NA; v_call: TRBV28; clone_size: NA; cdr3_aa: CASQEGANVLTF; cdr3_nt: TGTGCCAGTCAAGAGGGGGCCAACGTCCTGACTTTC
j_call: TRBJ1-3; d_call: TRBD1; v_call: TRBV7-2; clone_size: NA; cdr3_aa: CASSTGQHFSTIYF; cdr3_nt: TGTGCCAGCAGCACGGGACAGCACTTTAGCACCATATATTTT
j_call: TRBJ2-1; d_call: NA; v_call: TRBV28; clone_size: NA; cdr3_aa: CASSLSARWGNEQFF; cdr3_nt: TGTGCCAGCAGTTTATCAGCGAGGTGGGGAAATGAGCAGTTCTTC
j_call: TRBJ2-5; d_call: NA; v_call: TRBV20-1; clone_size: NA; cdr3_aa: CSASRGRQYGQETQYF; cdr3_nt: TGCAGTGCTAGTAGGGGGAGGCAGTATGGCCAAGAGACCCAGTACTTC